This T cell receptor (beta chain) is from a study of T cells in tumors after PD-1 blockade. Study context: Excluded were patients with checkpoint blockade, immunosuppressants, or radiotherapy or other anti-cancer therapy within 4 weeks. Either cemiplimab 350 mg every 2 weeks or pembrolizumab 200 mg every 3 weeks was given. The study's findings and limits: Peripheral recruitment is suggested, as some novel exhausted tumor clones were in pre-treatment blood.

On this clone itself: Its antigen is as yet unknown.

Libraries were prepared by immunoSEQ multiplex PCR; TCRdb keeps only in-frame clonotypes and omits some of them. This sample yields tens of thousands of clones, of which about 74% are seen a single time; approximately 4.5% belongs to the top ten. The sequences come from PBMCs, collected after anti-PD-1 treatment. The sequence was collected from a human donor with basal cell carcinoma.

The CDR3 nucleotides are TGTGCCAGCACTCAAAAAGAGACCCAGTACTTC. It codes for CASTQKETQYF. The chain uses TRBV6-5 and TRBJ2-5; D remains ambiguous. The CDR3 contains 11 residues. V dropped 7 bases and J dropped 3 bases, with 6 bases sitting between them. Germline V gene lookup returns CDR1 MNHEY and CDR2 SVGAGI.